This is a list of T cell receptor beta chains from one sample in a study of cytomegalovirus exposure and HLA in healthy donors. The table came from immunoSEQ multiplex PCR; TCRdb's copy has only in-frame clones and leaves some out. The table includes under 130,000 clones, 75% to 90% detected once. Sequencing was done on a sample of PBMCs. Receptors were obtained from a man between 25 and 39 years old in good health and CMV-seropositive. CDR3s include the opening cysteine and the closing phenylalanine or tryptophan. Each record gives: clone size, V gene, J gene, D gene, CDR3 protein, CDR3 DNA. A D gene is named only where the DNA matches it firmly. Size tells how often a clone was seen (once, few, many) or the class of an expanded clone, and some rows leave it out.

size: .; V: TRBV30; J: TRBJ1-5; D: .; CDR3: CAWSVQGRQPQHF; DNA: TGTGCCTGGAGTGTACAGGGAAGACAGCCCCAGCATTTT
size: .; V: TRBV7-2; J: TRBJ2-5; D: TRBD2; CDR3: CASSLAAGAETQYF; DNA: TGTGCCAGCAGCTTAGCGGCGGGAGCAGAGACCCAGTACTTC
size: .; V: TRBV6-4; J: TRBJ2-3; D: .; CDR3: CASSVSAGDTQYF; DNA: TGTGCCAGCAGCGTAAGCGCGGGGGATACGCAGTATTTT
size: .; V: TRBV5-1; J: TRBJ2-5; D: .; CDR3: CASSLTGGLQETQYF; DNA: TGCGCCAGCAGCCTGACCGGGGGACTCCAAGAGACCCAGTACTTC
size: .; V: TRBV9; J: TRBJ1-3; D: .; CDR3: CASSRAGRVAGNTIYF; DNA: TGTGCCAGCAGCCGGGCGGGCCGAGTGGCTGGAAACACCATATATTTT
size: .; V: TRBV7-9; J: TRBJ1-3; D: .; CDR3: CASSPDISGNTIYF; DNA: TGTGCCAGCAGCCCCGACATCTCTGGAAACACCATATATTTT
size: once; V: TRBV2; J: TRBJ2-5; D: .; CDR3: CASSAQGNQETQYF; DNA: TGTGCCAGCAGTGCCCAGGGCAACCAAGAGACCCAGTACTTC
size: .; V: TRBV5-4; J: TRBJ2-6; D: .; CDR3: CASRAPGGDSGANVLTF; DNA: TGTGCCAGCAGGGCCCCGGGGGGCGACTCTGGGGCCAACGTCCTGACTTTC
size: .; V: TRBV15; J: TRBJ2-7; D: .; CDR3: CATSRDLPPAGASTFAYEQYF; DNA: TGTGCCACCAGCAGAGATCTTCCGCCTGCGGGGGCCTCTACCTTCGCCTACGAGCAGTACTTC
size: .; V: TRBV6-9; J: TRBJ2-5; D: .; CDR3: CASSHNPPTGGTETQYF; DNA: TGTGCCAGCAGTCACAACCCACCGACAGGCGGCACAGAGACCCAGTACTTC
size: .; V: TRBV4-3; J: TRBJ1-3; D: .; CDR3: CASTWRVGNTIYF; DNA: TGCGCCTCTACATGGAGGGTCGGAAACACCATATATTTT
size: .; V: TRBV28; J: TRBJ2-7; D: .; CDR3: CASSLMGRRAYEQYF; DNA: TGTGCCAGCAGTTTGATGGGGCGTAGGGCCTACGAGCAGTACTTC
size: .; V: TRBV21-1; J: TRBJ2-1; D: .; CDR3: CASSKVWTRSPQYEQFF; DNA: TGTGCCAGCAGCAAAGTATGGACTAGGAGCCCACAATATGAGCAGTTCTTC
size: .; V: TRBV6-5; J: TRBJ1-2; D: .; CDR3: CASRGVGNYGYTF; DNA: TGTGCCAGCCGGGGAGTAGGGAACTATGGCTACACCTTC
size: .; V: TRBV19; J: TRBJ1-2; D: TRBD1; CDR3: CASRPGQGAPGYTF; DNA: TGTGCCAGTAGGCCGGGACAGGGGGCACCTGGCTACACCTTC
size: .; V: TRBV4-1; J: TRBJ2-2; D: TRBD1; CDR3: CASSPVGGQGTGELFF; DNA: TGCGCCAGCAGCCCGGTCGGGGGACAGGGAACCGGGGAGCTGTTTTTT
size: few; V: TRBV10-2; J: TRBJ2-1; D: .; CDR3: CASSGTELNEQFF; DNA: TGCGCCAGCAGTGGGACAGAGCTCAATGAGCAGTTCTTC
size: few; V: TRBV2; J: TRBJ1-5; D: TRBD1; CDR3: CASIQGANQPQHF; DNA: TGTGCCAGCATACAGGGGGCGAATCAGCCCCAGCATTTT
size: .; V: TRBV6-6; J: TRBJ1-2; D: .; CDR3: CASSMVGGLEYGYTF; DNA: TGTGCCAGCAGCATGGTCGGGGGATTGGAGTATGGCTACACCTTC
size: .; V: TRBV6-4; J: TRBJ1-2; D: TRBD1; CDR3: CASSPWTGGHLSGYTF; DNA: TGTGCCAGCAGCCCCTGGACAGGGGGCCACCTAAGTGGCTACACCTTC
size: .; V: TRBV7-6; J: TRBJ2-5; D: .; CDR3: CASSPQSAGETQYF; DNA: TGTGCCAGCAGCCCCCAGAGCGCAGGGGAGACCCAGTACTTC
size: .; V: TRBV7-9; J: TRBJ2-1; D: .; CDR3: CASSSLRRASQGQFF; DNA: TGTGCCAGCAGCTCCCTTCGACGAGCCTCCCAGGGGCAGTTCTTC
size: .; V: TRBV5-6; J: TRBJ2-3; D: TRBD1; CDR3: CASSLGRTGGPDTQYF; DNA: TGTGCCAGCAGCTTAGGTAGAACAGGGGGTCCAGATACGCAGTATTTT
size: .; V: TRBV28; J: TRBJ2-7; D: TRBD1; CDR3: CASSEGQGSYEQYF; DNA: TGTGCCAGCAGTGAAGGACAGGGGTCCTACGAGCAGTACTTC
size: .; V: TRBV10-3; J: TRBJ2-1; D: .; CDR3: CAIRDAGSYNEQFF; DNA: TGTGCCATCCGAGACGCAGGGTCCTACAATGAGCAGTTCTTC
size: .; V: TRBV11-1; J: TRBJ1-2; D: TRBD1; CDR3: CASSSGQGEYGYTF; DNA: TGTGCCAGCAGCTCTGGACAGGGTGAATATGGCTACACCTTC
size: .; V: TRBV10-1; J: TRBJ1-1; D: .; CDR3: CASSQGGEAFF; DNA: TGCGCCAGCAGTCAAGGAGGTGAAGCTTTCTTT
size: .; V: TRBV11-2; J: TRBJ1-5; D: .; CDR3: CASSRHTDQPQHF; DNA: TGTGCCAGCAGCCGACACACTGATCAGCCCCAGCATTTT
size: once; V: TRBV6-5; J: TRBJ2-7; D: TRBD2; CDR3: CASGRAGGYEQYF; DNA: TGTGCCAGCGGTAGAGCGGGGGGCTACGAGCAGTACTTC
size: .; V: TRBV2; J: TRBJ1-2; D: TRBD1; CDR3: CASTENRDRGYGYTF; DNA: TGTGCCAGCACCGAAAATCGGGACAGGGGCTATGGCTACACCTTC
size: .; V: TRBV9; J: TRBJ2-3; D: TRBD2; CDR3: CASATRGSGADTQYF; DNA: TGTGCCAGCGCGACCCGGGGAAGCGGGGCGGATACGCAGTATTTT
size: .; V: TRBV7-2; J: TRBJ1-5; D: .; CDR3: CASTPGGAGYSNQPQHF; DNA: TGTGCCAGCACGCCCGGGGGGGCTGGGTATAGCAATCAGCCCCAGCATTTT
size: .; V: TRBV6-6; J: TRBJ2-1; D: .; CDR3: CASSTSSYNEQFF; DNA: TGTGCCAGCAGTACGAGCTCCTACAATGAGCAGTTCTTC
size: .; V: TRBV5-1; J: TRBJ2-7; D: .; CDR3: CASSLDLAYEQYF; DNA: TGCGCCAGCAGTCTTGACTTGGCCTACGAGCAGTACTTC
size: .; V: TRBV28; J: TRBJ2-5; D: .; CDR3: CASSFERTYQETQYF; DNA: TGTGCCAGCAGTTTCGAGCGGACGTACCAAGAGACCCAGTACTTC
size: few; V: TRBV9; J: TRBJ2-7; D: TRBD1; CDR3: CASSVDGTGFYEQYF; DNA: TGTGCCAGCAGCGTAGACGGGACAGGGTTTTACGAGCAGTACTTC
size: .; V: TRBV19; J: TRBJ2-3; D: .; CDR3: CASSIKRGSTDTQYF; DNA: TGTGCCAGTAGTATTAAACGGGGTAGCACAGATACGCAGTATTTT
size: .; V: TRBV2; J: TRBJ2-7; D: .; CDR3: CASSDEYEQYF; DNA: TGTGCCAGCAGTGACGAGTACGAGCAGTACTTC
size: .; V: TRBV5-4; J: TRBJ2-7; D: TRBD2; CDR3: CASSPGTSGYEQYF; DNA: TGTGCCAGCAGCCCTGGGACTAGCGGGTACGAGCAGTACTTC
size: .; V: TRBV2; J: TRBJ2-2; D: .; CDR3: CASGRERSTGELFF; DNA: TGTGCCAGCGGCCGGGAACGCAGCACCGGGGAGCTGTTTTTT
size: .; V: TRBV5-4; J: TRBJ2-3; D: .; CDR3: CASSAATGTDTQYF; DNA: TGTGCCAGCAGCGCTGCAACTGGCACAGATACGCAGTATTTT
size: .; V: TRBV10-3; J: TRBJ2-7; D: TRBD2; CDR3: CAISEMTSGYEQYF; DNA: TGTGCCATCAGTGAAATGACTAGCGGTTACGAGCAGTACTTC
size: few; V: TRBV7-9; J: TRBJ1-2; D: TRBD1; CDR3: CASSKGQGPTTYTF; DNA: TGTGCCAGCAGCAAAGGACAGGGCCCGACTACATACACCTTC
size: .; V: TRBV19; J: TRBJ1-5; D: TRBD1; CDR3: CASSIRTGVNQPQHF; DNA: TGTGCCAGTAGTATCCGGACAGGGGTCAATCAGCCCCAGCATTTT
size: .; V: TRBV28; J: TRBJ2-5; D: TRBD2; CDR3: CASSRGGRETQYF; DNA: TGTGCCAGCAGTCGGGGGGGCCGAGAGACCCAGTACTTC
size: .; V: TRBV29-1; J: TRBJ1-2; D: TRBD1; CDR3: CSVETGDYGYTF; DNA: TGCAGCGTTGAGACAGGGGACTATGGCTACACCTTC
size: .; V: TRBV5-6; J: TRBJ1-6; D: .; CDR3: CASSLPEAGDSPLHF; DNA: TGTGCCAGCAGCTTGCCGGAGGCGGGGGATTCACCCCTCCACTTT
size: few; V: TRBV11-1; J: TRBJ1-1; D: .; CDR3: CASSLFGNTEAFF; DNA: TGTGCCAGCAGCTTATTCGGGAACACTGAAGCTTTCTTT
size: once; V: TRBV19; J: TRBJ2-7; D: .; CDR3: CASSIAGSSYEQYF; DNA: TGTGCCAGTAGTATCGCAGGGTCTTCCTACGAGCAGTACTTC
size: .; V: TRBV6-6; J: TRBJ1-4; D: .; CDR3: CATKRITENEKLFF; DNA: TGTGCCACCAAAAGGATCACAGAAAATGAAAAACTGTTTTTT
size: .; V: TRBV5-1; J: TRBJ2-5; D: TRBD2; CDR3: CASSLKAGGETQYF; DNA: TGCGCCAGCAGCTTGAAGGCGGGGGGCGAGACCCAGTACTTC
size: .; V: TRBV5-5; J: TRBJ2-4; D: .; CDR3: CASSLVQGSIQYF; DNA: TGTGCCAGCAGCTTGGTTCAGGGGAGCATTCAGTACTTC
size: .; V: TRBV5-1; J: TRBJ2-3; D: .; CDR3: CASSPTVRDTQYF; DNA: TGCGCCAGCAGCCCTACGGTGCGGGATACGCAGTATTTT
size: .; V: TRBV4-1; J: TRBJ2-1; D: TRBD1; CDR3: CASSQFRDRGFNEQFF; DNA: TGCGCCAGCAGCCAATTCCGGGACAGGGGGTTCAATGAGCAGTTCTTC
size: .; V: TRBV5-8; J: TRBJ1-4; D: .; CDR3: CASSLGPLREKLFF; DNA: TGTGCCAGCAGCCTGGGACCTTTGCGGGAAAAACTGTTTTTT
size: .; V: TRBV15; J: TRBJ1-2; D: .; CDR3: CATSRDRANYGYTF; DNA: TGTGCCACCAGCAGAGACAGGGCCAACTATGGCTACACCTTC
size: .; V: TRBV5-3; J: TRBJ2-5; D: .; CDR3: CARSLGDSQETQYF; DNA: TGTGCCAGAAGCTTGGGGGACTCTCAAGAGACCCAGTACTTC
size: .; V: TRBV5-1; J: TRBJ1-4; D: .; CDR3: CASSAQATTNEKLFF; DNA: TGCGCCAGCAGCGCACAAGCGACAACTAATGAAAAACTGTTTTTT
size: .; V: TRBV2; J: TRBJ1-5; D: .; CDR3: CASSPGAYSNQPQHF; DNA: TGTGCCAGCAGTCCAGGGGCCTATAGCAATCAGCCCCAGCATTTT